This T cell receptor beta chain derives from a study of graft-versus-host responses after intestinal transplantation. Data came from immunoSEQ multiplex PCR; TCRdb stores just in-frame clones and leaves some out. The table records 21,000 or so clones, 80% to 95% of them present only once. The CDR3 contains 15 residues. Germline V gives CDR1 MNHEY, CDR2 SMNVEV (reference sequence). The V end was cut by 4 bases, the J end by 5 bases, with 15 bases between. This clonotype was sampled from a human patient who received an intestinal transplant, so some T cells may come from the graft donor. The V and J genes are TRBV27 and TRBJ2-1; D not resolved. The material was PBMCs, obtained about 9 months after intestinal transplant. The CDR3 protein is CASSSLRNRDNEQFF. CDR3 nucleotide sequence: TGTGCCAGCAGTTCCCTACGGAACCGGGACAATGAGCAGTTCTTC.